The TCR beta chain under discussion was sequenced for a study of control samples from healthy donors and cancer patients. Trimming cost V 4 bases and J 0 bases, with 3 bases left between them. The germline gives CDR1 KGHSH, CDR2 LQKENI. CDR3 length: 13 amino acids. Some clones are missing from TCRdb's copy, which holds only in-frame ones; the method was immunoSEQ multiplex PCR. In the table there are about 92,000 clones, approximately 82% of which are singletons. The count of this clone is one. The sample was blood. V is TRBV18 and J is TRBJ1-4; no reliable D call. The receptor was derived from a woman aged 55-69 years in good health. The CDR3 sequence: CASSRATNEKLFF. The CDR3, as DNA: TGTGCCAGCTCACGGGCAACTAATGAAAAACTGTTTTTT. Full variable domain (missing parts from reference TRBV18 and TRBJ1-4): NAGVMQNPRHLVRRRGQEARLRCSPMKGHSHVYWYRQLPEEGLKFMVYLQKENIIDESGMPKERFSAEFPKEGPSILRIQQVVRGDSAAYFCASSRATNEKLFFGSGTQLSVL.